The entry below describes one TCR beta chain. What it recognizes is unknown. CDR1 is LGHDT, CDR2 YNNKEL, per germline (reference sequence). The V end lost 3 bases, the J end lost 7 bases, and 15 bases lay between the germline ends. The CDR3 sequence is 14 residues long. These data are taken from a study of neurological immune-mediated disorders. Study outcomes and limitations: Expanded clones shared no identical CDR3 amino acid sequences across subjects, which suggested private TCR-beta repertoires in all groups. Phylogenetic grouping assigned the repertoires of 18 of 34 multiple sclerosis patients to one related-CDR3 cluster, which constitutes a possible signature.

The authors produced cDNA by 5'RACE using 10-nucleotide random UMIs. TCRdb reanalysed the 5' RACE reads using MiXCR and keeps one entry per CDR3 protein. The table has more than 50,000 distinct CDR3 sequences, 3% to 3.5% seen once. Sequencing was carried out using PBMCs. The V gene is TRBV3-1, the J gene TRBJ1-2, with D tentatively TRBD1 (6 bases). This receptor was taken from a woman aged 60-75 years with multiple sclerosis. As DNA, the CDR3 is TGTGCCAGCAGCCATCCGAGGGGGACGGGTGGCTACACCTTC. Amino acid sequence: CASSHPRGTGGYTF.